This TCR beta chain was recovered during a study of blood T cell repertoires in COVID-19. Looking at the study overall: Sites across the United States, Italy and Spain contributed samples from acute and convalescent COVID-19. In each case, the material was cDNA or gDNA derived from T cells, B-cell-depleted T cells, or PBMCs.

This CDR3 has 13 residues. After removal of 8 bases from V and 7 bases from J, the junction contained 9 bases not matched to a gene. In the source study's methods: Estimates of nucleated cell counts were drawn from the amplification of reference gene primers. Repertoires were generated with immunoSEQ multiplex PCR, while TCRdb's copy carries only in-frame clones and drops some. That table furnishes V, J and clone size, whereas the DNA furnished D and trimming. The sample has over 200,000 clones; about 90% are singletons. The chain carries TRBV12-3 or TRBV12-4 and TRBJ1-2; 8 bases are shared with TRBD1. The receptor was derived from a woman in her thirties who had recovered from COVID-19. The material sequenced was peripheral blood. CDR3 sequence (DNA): TGTGCCAGCGCTCCGGGACAGGATCTTGGCTACACCTTC. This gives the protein CASAPGQDLGYTF.